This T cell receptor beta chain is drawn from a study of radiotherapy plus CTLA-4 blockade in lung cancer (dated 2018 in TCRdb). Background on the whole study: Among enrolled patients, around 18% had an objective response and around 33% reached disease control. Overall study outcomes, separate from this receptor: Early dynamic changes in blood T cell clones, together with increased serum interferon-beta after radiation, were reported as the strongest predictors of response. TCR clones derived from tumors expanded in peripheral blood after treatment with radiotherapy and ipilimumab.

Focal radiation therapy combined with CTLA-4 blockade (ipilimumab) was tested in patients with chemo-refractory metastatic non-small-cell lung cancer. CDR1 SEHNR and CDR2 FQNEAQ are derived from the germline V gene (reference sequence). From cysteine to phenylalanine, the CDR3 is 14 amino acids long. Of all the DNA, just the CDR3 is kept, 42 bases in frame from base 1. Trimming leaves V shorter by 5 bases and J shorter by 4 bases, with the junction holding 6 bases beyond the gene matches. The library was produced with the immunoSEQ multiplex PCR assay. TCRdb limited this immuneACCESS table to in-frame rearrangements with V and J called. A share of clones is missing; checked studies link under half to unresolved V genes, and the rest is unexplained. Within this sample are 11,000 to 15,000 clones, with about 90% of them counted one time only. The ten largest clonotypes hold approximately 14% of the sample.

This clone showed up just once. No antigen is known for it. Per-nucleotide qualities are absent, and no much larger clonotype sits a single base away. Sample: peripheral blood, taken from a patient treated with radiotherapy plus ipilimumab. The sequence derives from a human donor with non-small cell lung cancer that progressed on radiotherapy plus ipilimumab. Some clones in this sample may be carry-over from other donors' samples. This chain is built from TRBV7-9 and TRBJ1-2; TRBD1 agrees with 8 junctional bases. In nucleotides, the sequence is TGTGCCAGCAGCGCGGGACAGGCCCCCTATGGCTACACCTTC. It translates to CASSAGQAPYGYTF.